This TCR beta chain was retrieved from a study of CD8 T cells in Susac syndrome. Study as a whole: Sequenced Susac syndrome patients included roughly six with active disease and under 10 who were in remission.

Sequencing of TCR beta, carried out with a high-throughput approach, was applied to CD8+ and CD4+ T cells from the blood. Negative isolation yielded CD4+ and CD8+ T cells, and FACS enriched TEMRA cells. RNA was extracted with the RNeasy kit, and a quantity of roughly 0.5 to 1 ug was reverse transcribed using random hexamers. Each CDR3 protein is one row after TCRdb ran MiXCR on the immunoSEQ multiplex PCR reads. The sample holds fewer than 200,000 distinct CDR3 sequences, 91% seen once. The sequencing input was CD4+ T cells from PBMCs. The source is a human donor with Susac syndrome.

The CDR3 coding sequence is TGTGCCAGCAGTGGGACAGCCACGGGGTCCACAGATACGCAGTATTTT. Its protein is CASSGTATGSTDTQYF. The chain carries TRBV2 and TRBJ2-3; D may be TRBD1 (6 bases). The CDR3 extends over 16 amino acids. In germline, CDR1 is SNHLY, CDR2 FYNNEI. The germline V and J ends were trimmed by 4 bases and 2 bases, with 16 bases remaining between them.